This T cell receptor (beta chain) was sequenced in a study of blood T cells in healthy people across ages. PCR was performed a second time for about 7 to 12 cycles using a sample-barcoded 5' primer and a J-beta primer mix. Per sample, CDR3-containing paired-end reads numbered at least 3 million. TCRdb recomputed calls from the 5' RACE reads with MiXCR, one row per CDR3 protein. The sample has about 670,000 distinct CDR3 sequences; 40% to 50% are singletons. The study, taken as a whole, reports: Versus aged donors, long-lived donors had higher diversity and more naive CD4+ cells. A roughly linear fall in TCR beta diversity per million T cells was seen with increasing age.

In this sample, this clonotype turned up many times. Its antigen is not known. In germline, CDR1 is LGHNA, CDR2 YSLEER. Trimming left V 0 bases short and J 7 bases short, with 7 bases between. This CDR3 comprises 13 residues. This receptor was taken from a man at least 80 years old in good health. This chain links TRBV4-3 with TRBJ2-1; D uncertain. The sample taken for sequencing was blood. The CDR3 bases are TGCGCCAGCAGCCAAGATCGAGTTAATGAGCAGTTCTTC. The encoded protein is CASSQDRVNEQFF.